This T cell receptor (beta chain) was found in a study of identical twins (dated by TCRdb to about 2016). For context, the study as a whole: The study deep-sequenced TCR alpha and beta repertoires from monozygotic twins, unrelated adults of various ages and cord blood to test whether fetal clonotypes persist. To rule out contamination, replicate twin experiments were performed at different times with different library preparation protocols. The study at large found these results: Invariant T cells such as MAIT and iNKT could partly confound zero-insertion analyses, though diverse VJ usage argued against this for most clonotypes. Fewer insertions were carried by abundant cord blood beta clonotypes, a similar but weaker trend appeared in young adult naive repertoires, and no such trend appeared in memory repertoires. Out-of-frame TCR alpha sequences shared between twins showed an excess of low generation-probability sequences compared with coincidental sharing between unrelated individuals. Because the same donors could not be followed over many years, conclusions were based on cross-sectional statistical analysis. In monozygotic twins, recombination models systematically underestimated out-of-frame TCR alpha sharing, but the models matched the sharing seen between unrelated individuals. A weaker excess of twin sharing was found in beta out-of-frame sequences because the signal-to-noise ratio was lowered by fewer shared sequences.

Every donor in the study was a healthy Caucasian. The twin cohort comprised three pairs of female monozygotic twins, all aged roughly 18 to 30 years. CD4+ and CD8+ T cell populations were isolated with positive isolation kits from Invitrogen. The method was 5' RACE. Sequencing instrument: Illumina HiSeq 2000. Template switching added a universal primer binding site, and the final cDNA carried a unique molecular identifier that allowed TCR cDNA molecules to be counted accurately. First-strand cDNA for TCR alpha and beta chains was synthesized from specific primers in the conserved constant-segment region. To control for contamination, each cDNA library was double barcoded with a SMART-Mk sample barcode plus Illumina barcodes. TruSeq adapter sequences along with Illumina sample barcodes were introduced in two successive PCR steps. The Illumina HiSeq platform was used with custom primers to sequence TCR alpha and beta cDNA libraries. Per the source publication's procedure: MiGEC was used to process raw reads and extract unique molecular identifiers, and MiXCR was used to find CDR3 positions. Recombination models were inferred per individual with the repgenHMM and IGoR tools using an EM algorithm. Shared clonotype analysis was performed with the tcR package in R, normalizing sharing by the product of cloneset sizes. To study raw recombination free of thymic and clonal selection effects, out-of-frame nonproductive sequences were analyzed. Using fastp trimming at Q25 and MiXCR clonotype assembly, TCRdb reanalyzed the public sequencing data and kept in-frame beta chains. Merged by CDR3 protein, the rows form single entries marked with the most common genes and DNA. The V and J calls shown here were made by TCRdb, not taken from the authors' results. Present in this sample are roughly 230,000 distinct CDR3 sequences, approximately 8.3% of which were seen just once. Less than 4% of the sample is held by the ten biggest clonotypes.

The CDR3, from cysteine to phenylalanine, totals 17 residues. The retained sequence is limited to the CDR3, 51 bases, with the frame set at the first base. The germline V gene sets CDR1 to SGHTA and CDR2 to FQGNSA. V lost 2 bases and J lost 8 bases, and the count of bases not matched to a germline gene is 10. In this sample, this clonotype turned up a few times. The clone's antigen remains unknown. Base qualities were left out, and no much larger clone turns up one base away. The data were also submitted as part of a second study, on yellow fever vaccine responses in identical twins. The second study also describes: The authors reported that the T cell response to vaccination in identical twins appeared partly convergent and partly personalized. The study precisely tracked vaccine-responding T cell clones in identical twins.

This TCR was sampled from a woman aged 18 to 35 in good health. The chain is assembled from TRBV7-2 and TRBJ2-1, and 12 junction bases match TRBD2. Sequencing was done on a sample of CD8+ T cells sorted from blood. CDR3 region: CASSLILGLAGRDEQFF. Read as DNA, the sequence is TGTGCCAGCAGCTTAATCCTTGGACTAGCGGGGAGGGATGAGCAGTTCTTC.